Reported below is one TCR beta chain. Produced via immunoSEQ multiplex PCR; TCRdb's table is partial and in-frame only. The table shows about 140,000 clones, with around 91% occurring only once. The record originates from a study of blood T cell repertoires in COVID-19. Study-level information: T cells, B-cell-depleted T cells, or PBMCs supplied cDNA or gDNA.

The sequence came from a woman aged 55 to 70 with active COVID-19. Source material: peripheral blood.

CDR3: CASSTGQGVLTGELFF. CDR3 bases: TGTGCCAGCAGCACCGGACAGGGGGTTTTAACCGGGGAGCTGTTTTTT. The chain is built from TRBV9 and TRBJ2-2; 10 bases fit TRBD1. The CDR3 consists of 16 residues. CDR1 and CDR2 from the germline V gene are SGDLS and YYNGEE. V shed 4 bases, J shed 5 bases, and the junction held 8 bases outside the gene matches.